This T cell receptor (beta chain) was identified during a study of blood T cell repertoires in COVID-19. CDR3 length: 17 residues. Germline V lookup: CDR1 LGHNA, CDR2 YSLEER. J was trimmed by 6 bases and V by 3 bases; bases with no gene match: 11. Libraries were prepared by immunoSEQ multiplex PCR; TCRdb keeps only in-frame clonotypes and omits some of them. Here the sample spans 150,000 or so clones, about 80% being singletons. The specimen sequenced was PBMCs or T cells enriched from blood (not recorded which). The chain links TRBV4-3 to TRBJ2-2, with 9 bases identical to TRBD1. This clonotype originated in a man between 45 and 60 years old who had recovered from COVID-19. The CDR3 DNA sequence: TGCGCCAGCAGCCAGCGTCCCGGGACAGGGAATCCCGGGGAGCTGTTTTTT. Its translation: CASSQRPGTGNPGELFF.